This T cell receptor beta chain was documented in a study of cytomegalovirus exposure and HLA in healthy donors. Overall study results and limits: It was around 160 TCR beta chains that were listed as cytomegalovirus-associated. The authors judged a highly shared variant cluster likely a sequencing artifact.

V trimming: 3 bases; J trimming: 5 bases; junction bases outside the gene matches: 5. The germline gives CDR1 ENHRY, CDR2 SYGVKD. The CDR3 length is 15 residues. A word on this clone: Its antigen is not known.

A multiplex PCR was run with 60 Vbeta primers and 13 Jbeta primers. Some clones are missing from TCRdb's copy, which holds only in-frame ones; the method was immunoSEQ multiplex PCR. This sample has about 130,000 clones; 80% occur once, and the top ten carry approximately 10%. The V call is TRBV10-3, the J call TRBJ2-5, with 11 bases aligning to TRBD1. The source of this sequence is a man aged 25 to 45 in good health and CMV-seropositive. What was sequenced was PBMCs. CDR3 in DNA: TGTGCCATCAGTGATGGACAGGGGGCAGGGGAGACCCAGTACTTC. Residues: CAISDGQGAGETQYF.